A selection of T cell receptor beta chains follows, all from one sample in a study of blood T cell repertoires in COVID-19. The assay was immunoSEQ multiplex PCR, and TCRdb's table has in-frame clones only and misses some. This table holds tens of thousands of clones, roughly nine tenths found once. The sequencing sample was made of peripheral blood. The receptors stem from a man in his sixties with acute or convalescent COVID-19. Each CDR3 is given with its conserved first and last residue. Fields, in order: J gene, V gene, D gene, clone size, CDR3 protein, CDR3 DNA. The D gene is left open where the match is weak. Clone size is given for some rows only: seen once, a few or many times, or a class if the clone is expanded.

j_gene: TRBJ2-1; v_gene: TRBV3-1/TRBV3-2; d_gene: NA; abundance: once; CDR3aa: CASSQDLVANEQFF; CDR3nt: TGTGCCAGCAGCCAAGATTTGGTGGCCAATGAGCAGTTCTTC
j_gene: TRBJ2-7; v_gene: TRBV5-4; d_gene: TRBD2; abundance: few; CDR3aa: CASRSGTSGSYEQYF; CDR3nt: TGTGCCAGCAGATCCGGGACTAGCGGTTCCTACGAGCAGTACTTC
j_gene: TRBJ1-1; v_gene: TRBV19; d_gene: NA; abundance: once; CDR3aa: CASSYGLSGAFF; CDR3nt: TGTGCCAGTAGTTACGGACTCAGTGGGGCTTTCTTT
j_gene: TRBJ2-5; v_gene: TRBV30; d_gene: NA; abundance: NA; CDR3aa: CAWSQGKAETQYF; CDR3nt: TGTGCCTGGAGCCAGGGTAAGGCGGAGACCCAGTACTTC
j_gene: TRBJ2-5; v_gene: TRBV24-1; d_gene: TRBD1; abundance: NA; CDR3aa: CATSDWDRAGETQYF; CDR3nt: TGTGCCACCAGTGACTGGGACAGGGCGGGGGAGACCCAGTACTTC
j_gene: TRBJ1-2; v_gene: TRBV5-1; d_gene: NA; abundance: NA; CDR3aa: CASSSAPGYGYTF; CDR3nt: TGCGCCAGCAGCTCGGCCCCGGGGTATGGCTACACCTTC
j_gene: TRBJ1-2; v_gene: TRBV11-3; d_gene: TRBD1; abundance: NA; CDR3aa: CASSLGLEKGQVLVGYGYTF; CDR3nt: TGTGCCAGCAGCTTAGGGTTGGAAAAGGGACAGGTCCTTGTCGGCTATGGCTACACCTTC
j_gene: TRBJ2-3; v_gene: TRBV7-9; d_gene: NA; abundance: NA; CDR3aa: CASSLGISTDTQYF; CDR3nt: TGTGCCAGCAGCCTCGGTATTAGCACAGATACGCAGTATTTT
j_gene: TRBJ1-1; v_gene: TRBV28; d_gene: NA; abundance: NA; CDR3aa: CASSLARSAFF; CDR3nt: TGTGCCAGCAGTTTAGCCCGGTCGGCTTTCTTT
j_gene: TRBJ2-7; v_gene: TRBV19; d_gene: TRBD1; abundance: NA; CDR3aa: CASTPGQSNSYEQYF; CDR3nt: TGTGCCAGTACCCCGGGACAGAGCAATTCCTACGAGCAGTACTTC
j_gene: TRBJ1-5; v_gene: TRBV24-1; d_gene: TRBD1; abundance: NA; CDR3aa: CATGGQGTEPQHF; CDR3nt: TGTGCCACCGGGGGACAGGGAACAGAGCCCCAGCATTTT
j_gene: TRBJ1-2; v_gene: TRBV30; d_gene: TRBD1; abundance: NA; CDR3aa: CAGRTGSGYTF; CDR3nt: TGTGCCGGCCGGACAGGGAGCGGCTACACCTTC
j_gene: TRBJ2-7; v_gene: TRBV5-1; d_gene: TRBD1; abundance: NA; CDR3aa: CASSIGQGTEQYF; CDR3nt: TGCGCCAGCAGCATCGGACAGGGCACCGAGCAGTACTTC
j_gene: TRBJ1-1; v_gene: TRBV12-3/TRBV12-4; d_gene: NA; abundance: NA; CDR3aa: CASTRLGAEAFF; CDR3nt: TGTGCCAGCACCAGACTAGGAGCTGAAGCTTTCTTT
j_gene: TRBJ1-5; v_gene: TRBV30; d_gene: NA; abundance: NA; CDR3aa: CAWSETTGNQPQHF; CDR3nt: TGTGCCTGGAGTGAGACGACAGGCAATCAGCCCCAGCATTTT
j_gene: TRBJ2-2; v_gene: TRBV7-3; d_gene: NA; abundance: NA; CDR3aa: CASSFWGGGSGELFF; CDR3nt: TGTGCCAGCAGCTTCTGGGGAGGGGGATCCGGGGAGCTGTTTTTT
j_gene: TRBJ2-7; v_gene: TRBV2; d_gene: TRBD1; abundance: NA; CDR3aa: CASSGSGQGTEQYF; CDR3nt: TGTGCCAGCAGTGGCTCGGGACAGGGGACCGAGCAGTACTTC
j_gene: TRBJ2-7; v_gene: TRBV14; d_gene: NA; abundance: NA; CDR3aa: CASSQWREQYF; CDR3nt: TGTGCCAGCAGCCAATGGAGAGAGCAGTACTTC
j_gene: TRBJ2-2; v_gene: TRBV11-2; d_gene: TRBD1; abundance: NA; CDR3aa: CASSSPRGQGGSGELFF; CDR3nt: TGTGCCAGCAGCTCCCCTAGGGGACAGGGGGGCTCCGGGGAGCTGTTTTTT
j_gene: TRBJ1-2; v_gene: TRBV30; d_gene: NA; abundance: NA; CDR3aa: CAWSNEGGGEYGYTF; CDR3nt: TGTGCCTGGAGCAATGAGGGGGGGGGCGAGTATGGCTACACCTTC
j_gene: TRBJ1-1; v_gene: TRBV12-3/TRBV12-4; d_gene: NA; abundance: NA; CDR3aa: CASSLGQNTEAFF; CDR3nt: TGTGCCAGCAGTCTAGGACAGAACACTGAAGCTTTCTTT
j_gene: TRBJ1-2; v_gene: TRBV5-6; d_gene: TRBD1; abundance: NA; CDR3aa: CASTSWGQGLHGYTF; CDR3nt: TGTGCCAGCACCTCCTGGGGACAGGGCCTCCATGGCTACACCTTC
j_gene: TRBJ2-7; v_gene: TRBV30; d_gene: TRBD1; abundance: NA; CDR3aa: CAWSRQGGYEQYF; CDR3nt: TGTGCCTGGAGTCGACAGGGGGGTTACGAGCAGTACTTC
j_gene: TRBJ1-6; v_gene: TRBV4-1; d_gene: TRBD1; abundance: few; CDR3aa: CASSQAPGTEDNSPLHF; CDR3nt: TGCGCCAGCAGCCAAGCACCCGGGACAGAGGATAATTCACCCCTCCACTTT
j_gene: TRBJ2-7; v_gene: TRBV4-2; d_gene: NA; abundance: once; CDR3aa: CASSPSRGTFSEQYF; CDR3nt: TGTGCCAGCAGCCCATCTCGTGGGACTTTTAGTGAGCAGTACTTC
j_gene: TRBJ1-1; v_gene: TRBV3-1/TRBV3-2; d_gene: NA; abundance: once; CDR3aa: CASSQKPQISGAFF; CDR3nt: TGTGCCAGCAGCCAAAAGCCCCAAATATCTGGAGCTTTCTTT
j_gene: TRBJ2-1; v_gene: TRBV7-3; d_gene: TRBD1; abundance: once; CDR3aa: CASSFSGTGGRNEQFF; CDR3nt: TGTGCCAGCAGCTTCTCCGGGACAGGGGGACGAAATGAGCAGTTCTTC
j_gene: TRBJ1-1; v_gene: TRBV7-3; d_gene: TRBD1; abundance: NA; CDR3aa: CASSWAGGPEAFF; CDR3nt: TGTGCCAGCAGCTGGGCAGGGGGGCCTGAAGCTTTCTTT
j_gene: TRBJ2-2; v_gene: TRBV5-1; d_gene: NA; abundance: NA; CDR3aa: CASSPGTRANTGELFF; CDR3nt: TGCGCCAGCAGCCCAGGGACACGAGCGAACACCGGGGAGCTGTTTTTT
j_gene: TRBJ2-5; v_gene: TRBV5-1; d_gene: TRBD2; abundance: NA; CDR3aa: CASSPGLAGQETQYF; CDR3nt: TGCGCCAGCAGCCCGGGGCTAGCGGGGCAAGAGACCCAGTACTTC
j_gene: TRBJ1-5; v_gene: TRBV2; d_gene: TRBD1; abundance: NA; CDR3aa: CASSDSWDTGGGDQPQHF; CDR3nt: TGTGCCAGCAGTGATAGTTGGGATACAGGGGGCGGGGATCAGCCCCAGCATTTT
j_gene: TRBJ1-3; v_gene: TRBV25-1; d_gene: TRBD1; abundance: NA; CDR3aa: CASSDVVPGQGANTIYF; CDR3nt: TGTGCCAGCAGTGACGTAGTACCGGGACAGGGGGCAAACACCATATATTTT
j_gene: TRBJ2-3; v_gene: TRBV5-4; d_gene: TRBD2; abundance: few; CDR3aa: CASSLGSLAGETDTQYF; CDR3nt: TGTGCCAGCAGCTTGGGTTCTTTAGCGGGGGAAACAGATACGCAGTATTTT
j_gene: TRBJ1-1; v_gene: TRBV2; d_gene: NA; abundance: NA; CDR3aa: CASSDEGPGGVAFF; CDR3nt: TGTGCCAGCAGTGATGAGGGGCCAGGAGGGGTCGCTTTCTTT